The rows below give T cell receptor beta chains drawn from one sample of a study of T cell responses to AZD1222 COVID-19 vaccine. Some clones are missing from TCRdb's copy, which holds only in-frame ones; the method was immunoSEQ multiplex PCR. This table has 35,000 to 55,000 clones, about 82% appearing once. Material: peripheral blood, obtained 28 days after the second dose of the MenACWY control vaccine. These receptors were obtained from an adult who received the MenACWY meningococcal vaccine as a control. The CDR3 runs from the conserved cysteine through the conserved F or W. D genes are given only for firm matches. The listing skips clone size in some rows; elsewhere it reads once, few, many or a size class.

j_call: TRBJ2-1
clone_size: -
d_call: -
v_call: TRBV27
cdr3_aa: CASSFMRFSYNEQFF
cdr3_nt: TGTGCCAGCAGTTTCATGCGGTTCTCCTACAATGAGCAGTTCTTC

j_call: TRBJ2-7
clone_size: -
d_call: TRBD2
v_call: TRBV5-1
cdr3_aa: CASRRLAESSYEQYF
cdr3_nt: TGCGCCAGCAGGAGACTAGCGGAGAGCTCCTACGAGCAGTACTTC

j_call: TRBJ1-1
clone_size: -
d_call: -
v_call: TRBV6-1
cdr3_aa: CASSEARGTTEAFF
cdr3_nt: TGTGCCAGCAGTGAAGCGCGAGGGACCACTGAAGCTTTCTTT

j_call: TRBJ2-3
clone_size: -
d_call: -
v_call: TRBV5-1
cdr3_aa: CASSLVQNTDTQYF
cdr3_nt: TGCGCCAGCAGCTTGGTACAAAACACAGATACGCAGTATTTT

j_call: TRBJ1-2
clone_size: -
d_call: -
v_call: TRBV2
cdr3_aa: CASSEQGMGGYTF
cdr3_nt: TGTGCCAGCAGTGAACAGGGAATGGGGGGCTACACCTTC

j_call: TRBJ1-5
clone_size: few
d_call: -
v_call: TRBV6-6
cdr3_aa: CASSRSQGIKVLDQPQHF
cdr3_nt: TGTGCCAGCAGCCGAAGTCAGGGCATCAAAGTACTCGATCAGCCCCAGCATTTT

j_call: TRBJ2-5
clone_size: -
d_call: TRBD2
v_call: TRBV5-6
cdr3_aa: CASSFGGGQETQYF
cdr3_nt: TGTGCCAGCAGCTTCGGCGGGGGCCAAGAGACCCAGTACTTC

j_call: TRBJ1-6
clone_size: -
d_call: -
v_call: TRBV15
cdr3_aa: CAAFGGLDYNSPLHF
cdr3_nt: TGTGCCGCCTTCGGGGGGCTTGACTATAATTCACCCCTCCACTTT

j_call: TRBJ2-1
clone_size: -
d_call: TRBD2
v_call: TRBV6-5
cdr3_aa: CASRKIAGGLNEQFF
cdr3_nt: TGTGCCAGCAGGAAAATAGCGGGGGGGCTCAATGAGCAGTTCTTC

j_call: TRBJ1-5
clone_size: -
d_call: TRBD1
v_call: TRBV15
cdr3_aa: CATSRGGTGLVLNGNQPQHF
cdr3_nt: TGTGCCACCAGCAGAGGCGGGACAGGGTTGGTATTGAATGGCAATCAGCCCCAGCATTTT

j_call: TRBJ2-6
clone_size: -
d_call: -
v_call: TRBV2
cdr3_aa: CASSVTGANVLTF
cdr3_nt: TGTGCCAGCAGTGTAACTGGGGCCAACGTCCTGACTTTC

j_call: TRBJ1-2
clone_size: -
d_call: -
v_call: TRBV2
cdr3_aa: CASVFGHGDYGYTF
cdr3_nt: TGTGCCAGTGTCTTCGGGCACGGGGACTATGGCTACACCTTC

j_call: TRBJ2-3
clone_size: -
d_call: -
v_call: TRBV19
cdr3_aa: CASSMGHTDTQYF
cdr3_nt: TGTGCCAGCTCTATGGGACACACAGATACGCAGTATTTT

j_call: TRBJ2-2
clone_size: -
d_call: TRBD1
v_call: TRBV30
cdr3_aa: CAWSRLGGMAGELFF
cdr3_nt: TGTGCCTGGAGTAGGCTAGGGGGCATGGCCGGGGAGCTGTTTTTT

j_call: TRBJ1-4
clone_size: -
d_call: -
v_call: TRBV2
cdr3_aa: CASSAGGDSEKLFF
cdr3_nt: TGTGCCAGCAGTGCAGGAGGGGATAGTGAAAAACTGTTTTTT

j_call: TRBJ2-5
clone_size: -
d_call: TRBD1
v_call: TRBV5-6
cdr3_aa: CASSSGGGQGATQETQYF
cdr3_nt: TGTGCCAGCAGCTCGGGGGGTGGACAGGGGGCCACCCAAGAGACCCAGTACTTC

j_call: TRBJ2-1
clone_size: -
d_call: TRBD2
v_call: TRBV7-9
cdr3_aa: CASSFGGLAGGNEQFF
cdr3_nt: TGTGCCAGCAGCTTCGGCGGTCTAGCGGGGGGAAATGAGCAGTTCTTC

j_call: TRBJ2-6
clone_size: -
d_call: TRBD1
v_call: TRBV18
cdr3_aa: CASSPQGAGANVLTF
cdr3_nt: TGTGCCAGCTCACCCCAGGGGGCCGGGGCCAACGTCCTGACTTTC

j_call: TRBJ1-1
clone_size: -
d_call: TRBD1
v_call: TRBV29-1
cdr3_aa: CSVQTGEGTEAFF
cdr3_nt: TGCAGCGTCCAGACAGGGGAGGGCACTGAAGCTTTCTTT

j_call: TRBJ1-2
clone_size: -
d_call: TRBD1
v_call: TRBV19
cdr3_aa: CASSSQGADYGYTF
cdr3_nt: TGTGCCAGTAGTTCGCAGGGGGCCGACTATGGCTACACCTTC

j_call: TRBJ2-7
clone_size: -
d_call: TRBD1
v_call: TRBV6-5
cdr3_aa: CASSNRDSFSYEQYF
cdr3_nt: TGTGCCAGCAGTAACCGGGACAGCTTCTCCTACGAGCAGTACTTC

j_call: TRBJ1-4
clone_size: -
d_call: TRBD1
v_call: TRBV28
cdr3_aa: CASSLTGDRREKLFF
cdr3_nt: TGTGCCAGCAGTTTAACAGGGGACAGGCGAGAAAAACTGTTTTTT

j_call: TRBJ2-7
clone_size: -
d_call: -
v_call: TRBV4-1
cdr3_aa: CASSPDGRDEQYF
cdr3_nt: TGCGCCAGCAGCCCGGATGGACGGGACGAGCAGTACTTC

j_call: TRBJ1-2
clone_size: -
d_call: -
v_call: TRBV19
cdr3_aa: CASSIDPSTAGYGYTF
cdr3_nt: TGTGCCAGTAGTATAGATCCCTCGACCGCTGGCTATGGCTACACCTTC

j_call: TRBJ1-2
clone_size: once
d_call: -
v_call: TRBV28
cdr3_aa: CASSGHFGYTF
cdr3_nt: TGTGCCAGCAGCGGACACTTTGGCTACACCTTC

j_call: TRBJ1-5
clone_size: -
d_call: -
v_call: TRBV6-5
cdr3_aa: CASSPIGTGNQPQHF
cdr3_nt: TGTGCCAGCAGTCCCATCGGGACGGGCAATCAGCCCCAGCATTTT

j_call: TRBJ2-1
clone_size: -
d_call: -
v_call: TRBV5-1
cdr3_aa: CASSLHGEQFF
cdr3_nt: TGCGCCAGCAGCCTTCACGGGGAGCAGTTCTTC

j_call: TRBJ1-2
clone_size: -
d_call: -
v_call: TRBV6-6
cdr3_aa: CASSYSGDGYTF
cdr3_nt: TGTGCCAGCAGTTACTCCGGGGACGGCTACACCTTC

j_call: TRBJ1-4
clone_size: -
d_call: -
v_call: TRBV6-5
cdr3_aa: CASSLGGSAEKLFF
cdr3_nt: TGTGCCAGCAGTCTTGGGGGCTCGGCTGAAAAACTGTTTTTT